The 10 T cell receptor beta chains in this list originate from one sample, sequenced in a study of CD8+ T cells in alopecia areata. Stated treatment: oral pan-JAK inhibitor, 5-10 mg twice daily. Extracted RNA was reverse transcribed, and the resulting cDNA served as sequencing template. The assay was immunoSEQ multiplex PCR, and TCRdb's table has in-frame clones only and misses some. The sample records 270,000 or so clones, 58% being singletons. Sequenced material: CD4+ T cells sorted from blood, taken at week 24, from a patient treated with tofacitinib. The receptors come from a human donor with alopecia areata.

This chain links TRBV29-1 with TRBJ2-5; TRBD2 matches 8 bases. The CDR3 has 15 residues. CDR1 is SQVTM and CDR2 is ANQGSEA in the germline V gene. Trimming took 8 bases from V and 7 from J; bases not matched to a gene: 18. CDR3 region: CSHTRLASRGGTQYF. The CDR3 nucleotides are TGCAGCCATACCCGCCTTGCAAGCCGGGGGGGGACCCAGTACTTC.

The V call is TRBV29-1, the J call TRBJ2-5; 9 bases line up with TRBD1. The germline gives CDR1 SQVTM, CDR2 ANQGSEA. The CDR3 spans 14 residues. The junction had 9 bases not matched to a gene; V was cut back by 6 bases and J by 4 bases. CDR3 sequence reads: CSVKDRGRAETQYF. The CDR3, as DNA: TGCAGCGTAAAGGACAGGGGTAGAGCAGAGACCCAGTACTTC.

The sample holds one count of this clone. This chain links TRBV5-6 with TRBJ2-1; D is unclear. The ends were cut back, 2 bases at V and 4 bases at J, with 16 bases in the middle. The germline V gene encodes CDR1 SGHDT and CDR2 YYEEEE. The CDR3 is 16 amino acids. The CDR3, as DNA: TGTGCCAGCAGCTTAGTTCAGGATTGGGTGTACAATGAGCAGTTCTTC. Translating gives CASSLVQDWVYNEQFF.

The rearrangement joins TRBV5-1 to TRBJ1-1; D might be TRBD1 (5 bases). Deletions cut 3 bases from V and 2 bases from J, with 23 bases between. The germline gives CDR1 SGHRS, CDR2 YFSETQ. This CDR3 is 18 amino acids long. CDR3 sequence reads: CASSSAGLTRGFNTEAFF. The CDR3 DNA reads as TGCGCCAGCAGCTCCGCCGGGCTTACACGGGGGTTTAACACTGAAGCTTTCTTT.

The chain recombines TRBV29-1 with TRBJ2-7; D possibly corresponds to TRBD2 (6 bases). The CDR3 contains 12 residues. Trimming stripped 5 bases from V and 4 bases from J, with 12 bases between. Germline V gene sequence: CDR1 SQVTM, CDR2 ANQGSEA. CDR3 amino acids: CSVRGGGYEQYF. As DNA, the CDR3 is TGCAGCGTTCGGGGAGGTGGGTACGAGCAGTACTTC.

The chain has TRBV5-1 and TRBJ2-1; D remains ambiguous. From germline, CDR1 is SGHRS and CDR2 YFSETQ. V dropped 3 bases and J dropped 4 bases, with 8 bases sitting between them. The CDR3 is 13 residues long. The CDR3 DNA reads TGCGCCAGCAGCTCCCCCGGTTACAATGAGCAGTTCTTC. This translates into CASSSPGYNEQFF.

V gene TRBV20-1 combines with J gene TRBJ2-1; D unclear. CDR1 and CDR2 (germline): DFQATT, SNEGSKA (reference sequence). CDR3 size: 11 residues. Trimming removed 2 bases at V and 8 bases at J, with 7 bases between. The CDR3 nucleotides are TGCAGTGCTAGACAGGCATATGAGCAGTTCTTC. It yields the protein CSARQAYEQFF.

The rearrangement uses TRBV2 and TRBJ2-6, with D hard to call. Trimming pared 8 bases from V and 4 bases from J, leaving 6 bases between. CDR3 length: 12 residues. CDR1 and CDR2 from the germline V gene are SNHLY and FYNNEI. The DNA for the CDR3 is TGTGCCAGCGGGCTGGGGGCCAACGTCCTGACTTTC. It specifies CASGLGANVLTF.

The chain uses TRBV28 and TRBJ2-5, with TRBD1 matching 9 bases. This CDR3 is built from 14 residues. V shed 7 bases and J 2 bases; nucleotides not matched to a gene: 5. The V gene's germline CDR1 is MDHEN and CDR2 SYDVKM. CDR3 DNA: TGTGCCAGCACCGGGACAGGGTATCAAGAGACCCAGTACTTC. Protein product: CASTGTGYQETQYF.

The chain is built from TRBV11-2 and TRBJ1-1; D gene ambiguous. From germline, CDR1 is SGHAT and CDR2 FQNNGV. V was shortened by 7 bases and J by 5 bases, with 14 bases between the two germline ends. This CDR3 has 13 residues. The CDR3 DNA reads TGTGCCAGCACTGCTGCCTGGGGTACTGAAGCTTTCTTT. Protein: CASTAAWGTEAFF.